The 20 T cell receptor beta chains below all came from one sample that was sequenced in a study of spatial heterogeneity in lung cancer. TCRdb reprocessed the 5' RACE reads with MiXCR, giving one entry per CDR3 protein. The sample consists of about 120,000 distinct CDR3 sequences, 9.5% to 15% of them appearing once. The time point: blood at routine non-recurrence follow-up after resection. In each case, whole RNA from tumor, nontumor lung or frozen PBMC was sequenced unsorted. The sequencing used PBMCs, collected at follow-up. These receptors came from a male donor with early-stage non-small cell lung cancer.

This clonotype was recorded a few times. V is TRBV7-6 and J is TRBJ2-5; D might be TRBD2 (5 bases). Germline-derived CDR1 and CDR2 are SGHVS and FNYEAQ. This CDR3 comprises 11 residues. Trimming shortened V by 3 bases and J by 9 bases, and 8 bases separated the two germline ends. CDR3 region: CASSFTGSQYF. In nucleotides, the CDR3 is TGTGCCAGCAGCTTTACGGGGTCCCAGTACTTC.

As DNA, the CDR3 is TGTGCCAGCAGAGGTGGCGGGGTAACCTACGAGCAGTACTTC. It is translated as CASRGGGVTYEQYF. This chain links TRBV5-4 with TRBJ2-7; possible D gene TRBD2, 6 bases. V was cut by 5 bases and J by 2 bases, with 14 bases left in between. CDR3 length: 14 residues. From germline, CDR1 is SGHNT and CDR2 YYREEE (reference sequence).

The chain couples TRBV11-3 to TRBJ2-2; D gene unclear. There are 13 residues in the CDR3. With 5 bases removed from V and 4 bases from J, the gap between germline ends came to 8 bases. Germline V gives CDR1 SGHNT, CDR2 YENEEA. This chain's CDR3 is CASSPPPTGELFF. The CDR3 DNA follows: TGTGCCAGCAGCCCACCTCCCACCGGGGAGCTGTTTTTT.

In this sample, this clonotype turned up a few times. The chain joins TRBV28 to TRBJ2-5; D tentatively reads TRBD1 or TRBD2 (6 bases each). The CDR3 spans 14 residues. V gave up 6 bases and J gave up 3 bases, with 14 bases separating them. Germline V gene data show CDR1 as MDHEN and CDR2 as SYDVKM. The CDR3 DNA reads TGTGCCAGCAGGTTGTGGGGGGCGGAAGAGACCCAGTACTTC. It codes for CASRLWGAEETQYF.

The genes are TRBV20-1 and TRBJ2-1; TRBD2 matches 11 bases. In germline, CDR1 is DFQATT, CDR2 SNEGSKA (reference sequence). V gave up 5 bases and J gave up 3 bases; unmatched junction bases: 18. There are 19 residues in the CDR3. The CDR3 DNA sequence: TGCAGTGCTCTCGTACGTAGCGGGGGGGAAACGTCGGTCTACAATGAGCAGTTCTTC. Translating it yields CSALVRSGGETSVYNEQFF.

V gene TRBV6-2 or TRBV6-3 combines with J gene TRBJ2-7; 9 nucleotides align to TRBD1. There are 14 residues in the CDR3. The trim removed 6 bases at V and 3 bases at J, leaving 6 bases unmatched. CDR1 MNHEY and CDR2 SVGEGT come from the germline V gene. CDR3 sequence: CASSRDRVNYEQYF. The CDR3 bases are TGTGCCAGCAGCCGGGACAGGGTTAACTACGAGCAGTACTTC.

The genes are TRBV9 and TRBJ1-5; no firm D call. V gave up 4 bases and J gave up 0 bases, with 5 bases separating them. Germline V gene lookup returns CDR1 SGDLS and CDR2 YYNGEE. This CDR3 comprises 13 residues. The CDR3, as DNA: TGTGCCAGCAGCCAGTATAGCAATCAGCCCCAGCATTTT. It is translated as CASSQYSNQPQHF.

A remark on this clonotype: This clone may be a read error of a much larger clone one base away. The chain links TRBV28 to TRBJ2-7; D perhaps matches TRBD2 (6 bases). Per the germline V gene, CDR1 is MDHEN and CDR2 is SYDVKM. Deletions cut 2 bases from V and 6 bases from J, with 14 bases between. The CDR3 totals 14 residues. CDR3 protein: CASSLPGLLCEQYF. In DNA, the CDR3 is TGTGCCAGCAGTTTACCGGGACTCCTCTGCGAGCAGTACTTC.

The chain is built from TRBV7-9 and TRBJ1-2; D gene unclear. CDR3 length equals 12 residues. The ends were cut back, 1 base at V and 5 bases at J, with 5 bases in the middle. Per the germline V gene, CDR1 is SEHNR and CDR2 is FQNEAQ (reference sequence). CDR3 amino acids: CASSLGVYGYTF. The CDR3 DNA sequence: TGTGCCAGCAGCTTAGGAGTTTATGGCTACACCTTC.

This clonotype appeared a single time. V and J are TRBV6-5 and TRBJ2-3; tentatively, D is TRBD1 (7 bases). CDR3 size: 16 residues. Trimming pared 5 bases from V and 1 base from J, leaving 16 bases between. Per the germline V gene, CDR1 is MNHEY and CDR2 is SVGAGI. CDR3 loop: CASSRTGGTGTDTQYF. The DNA for the CDR3 is TGTGCCAGCAGTCGAACTGGGGGGACAGGCACAGATACGCAGTATTTT.

At least ten counts were recorded for this clonotype. This rearrangement joins TRBV7-9 to TRBJ1-1; 9 bases fit TRBD1. Germline CDR1 SEHNR, CDR2 FQNEAQ (reference sequence). The J segment lost 4 bases and the V segment lost 5 bases, leaving 8 bases of the junction unmatched. The CDR3 extends over 15 amino acids. CDR3 bases: TGTGCCAGCAGCAGACAGGGGGGTGCGGGCACTGAAGCTTTCTTT. Translated: CASSRQGGAGTEAFF. The whole variable domain, filled in from reference TRBV7-9 and TRBJ1-1, reads DTGVSQNPRHKITKRGQNVTFRCDPISEHNRLYWYRQTLGQGPEFLTYFQNEAQLEKSRLLSDRFSAERPKGSFSTLEIQRTEQGDSAMYLCASSRQGGAGTEAFFGQGTRLTVV.

This clonotype was counted many times. The chain joins TRBV20-1 to TRBJ1-5; possibly TRBD1 for D (5 bases). Per germline, CDR1 DFQATT and CDR2 SNEGSKA (reference sequence). V was trimmed by 2 bases and J by 4 bases, leaving 9 bases between them. This CDR3 spans 13 amino acids. CDR3 sequence reads: CSARSTVNQPQHF. In nucleotides, the CDR3 is TGCAGTGCTAGATCGACAGTTAATCAGCCCCAGCATTTT.

V and J are TRBV9 and TRBJ1-1; the D is unclear. Germline V gene sequence: CDR1 SGDLS, CDR2 YYNGEE. This CDR3 has 15 residues. V was pared by 4 bases and J by 0 bases, with 13 bases between. The CDR3 here is CASSTGETMNTEAFF. DNA for the CDR3: TGTGCCAGCAGCACCGGGGAGACAATGAACACTGAAGCTTTCTTT.

The sample holds a few counts of this clonotype. The chain links TRBV11-2 to TRBJ1-5, with 8 bases identical to TRBD1. CDR3 length: 15 residues. Germline trimming cut 5 bases from V and 7 bases from J; bases unmatched to any gene: 10. CDR1 is SGHAT, CDR2 FQNNGV, per germline. The CDR3 protein is CASSPLGQGQQPQHF. Written as DNA, the CDR3 is TGTGCCAGCAGCCCCCTAGGACAGGGACAACAGCCCCAGCATTTT.

This clonotype was seen repeatedly, ten times or more. This chain links TRBV4-3 with TRBJ1-3, with D perhaps matching TRBD1 (6 bases). In germline, CDR1 is LGHNA, CDR2 YSLEER. The germline V and J ends were trimmed by 0 bases and 7 bases, with 13 bases remaining between them. This CDR3 has 15 residues. In DNA, the CDR3 is TGCGCCAGCAGCCAAGATCCACAGGGCGGGAACACCATATATTTT. Protein sequence: CASSQDPQGGNTIYF.

This clonotype has only a few counts. The J gene is TRBJ1-4, the V gene TRBV7-9; 9 bases map to TRBD1. Per germline, CDR1 SEHNR and CDR2 FQNEAQ (reference sequence). The CDR3 contains 17 residues. After removal of 1 base from V and 0 bases from J, the junction contained 3 bases not matched to a gene. In DNA, the CDR3 is TGTGCCAGCAGCTTAGGGACAGGGGAACCAACTAATGAAAAACTGTTTTTT. Its translation is CASSLGTGEPTNEKLFF.

This clonotype was counted a few times. The rearrangement uses TRBV20-1 and TRBJ1-1; tentatively, D is TRBD1 (5 bases). Deletions cut 4 bases from V and 2 bases from J, with 17 bases between. CDR1 is DFQATT and CDR2 is SNEGSKA in the germline V gene (reference sequence). CDR3 size: 15 residues. CDR3 coding DNA: TGCAGTGCTAAGGCGGAAGGAAGGGGAAACACTGAAGCTTTCTTT. It translates to CSAKAEGRGNTEAFF.

The gene calls are TRBV7-8 and TRBJ1-2, with unresolved D. Germline CDR1 reads SGHVS; CDR2 reads FQNEAQ. The CDR3 extends over 16 amino acids. Between the trimmed V and J ends, which lost 0 bases and 2 bases, there was a span of 13 bases. The DNA for the CDR3 is TGTGCCAGCAGCTTAGCCGAAAGTGTCTTGAACTATGGCTACACCTTC. It specifies CASSLAESVLNYGYTF.

Ten or more counts support this clonotype. The genes are TRBV5-1 and TRBJ2-6, with TRBD1 matching over 9 bases. Trimming at V came to 5 bases and at J to 0 bases, leaving 9 bases not matched to a gene. The germline V gene encodes CDR1 SGHRS and CDR2 YFSETQ. The CDR3 totals 18 residues. The CDR3, as DNA: TGCGCCAGCAGGGGGACAGGGAATTTGTTCTCTGGGGCCAACGTCCTGACTTTC. Encoded protein: CASRGTGNLFSGANVLTF.

This clonotype occurred a few times. V and J are TRBV20-1 and TRBJ2-7; 7 positions match TRBD1. CDR3 length: 14 amino acids. The ends lost 3 bases at V and 2 bases at J; junction bases unmatched: 7. CDR1 is DFQATT and CDR2 is SNEGSKA in the germline V gene (reference sequence). CDR3 nucleotide sequence: TGCAGTGCTAGCAAGGGGGCCCGTCCCTACGAGCAGTACTTC. Encoded protein: CSASKGARPYEQYF.